Below are 15 T cell receptor beta chains sequenced from a single sample in a study of blood T cell repertoires in COVID-19. Here immunoSEQ multiplex PCR was the method, and the copy in TCRdb shows in-frame clones only, minus some. The sample contains about 92,000 clones, roughly 89% of which appear only once. Sequences were obtained from peripheral blood. Receptors originate from a woman in her fifties or sixties with COVID-19, enrolled during active disease.

This clone was counted a few times. V gene TRBV5-5 combines with J gene TRBJ1-5; possibly TRBD1 for D (6 bases). Trimming removed 3 bases at V and 1 base at J, with 8 bases between. The CDR3 runs 14 residues. Germline V CDR1 and CDR2: SGHKS, YYEKEE (reference sequence). Here the CDR3 reads CASSSGTSNQPQHF. DNA for the CDR3: TGTGCCAGCAGCTCCGGGACAAGCAATCAGCCCCAGCATTTT.

This chain joins TRBV7-2 and TRBJ1-2; D uncertain. CDR3 length equals 14 residues. CDR1 is SGHTA, CDR2 FQGNSA, per germline. Between the trimmed V and J ends, which lost 5 bases and 3 bases, there was a span of 13 bases. CDR3 DNA sequence: TGTGCCAGCAGCCCCCGGAGCAGATACTATGGCTACACCTTC. Amino acids: CASSPRSRYYGYTF.

The genes are TRBV9 and TRBJ2-5; 7 bases agree with TRBD2. The CDR3 is made up of 16 amino acids. Germline V gene data show CDR1 as SGDLS and CDR2 as YYNGEE. V trimming: 4 bases; J trimming: 5 bases; junction bases outside the gene matches: 14. CDR3 in DNA: TGTGCCAGCAGCCCCCACACTCGGGGGGTTAAGGAGACCCAGTACTTC. Its protein product is CASSPHTRGVKETQYF.

This chain joins TRBV4-3 and TRBJ1-1; D is unresolved. CDR1 LGHNA and CDR2 YSLEER come from the germline V gene. This CDR3 contains 13 residues. Between the trimmed V and J ends, which lost 4 bases and 4 bases, there was a span of 10 bases. The CDR3, as DNA: TGCGCCAGCAGCCGCGAGCGGGTCACTGAAGCTTTCTTT. Its translation: CASSRERVTEAFF.

J is TRBJ1-2 and V is TRBV30, with 8 bases fitting TRBD1. The CDR3 has 12 amino acids. V shed 5 bases and J 4 bases; nucleotides not matched to a gene: 3. From germline, CDR1 is GTSNPN and CDR2 SVGIG (reference sequence). The CDR3 protein is CAWGTGGYGYTF. CDR3 in DNA: TGTGCCTGGGGAACAGGGGGCTATGGCTACACCTTC.

V and J are TRBV7-2 and TRBJ1-2; maybe TRBD1 (6 bases). V was trimmed by 5 bases and J by 1 base, leaving 14 bases between them. Germline V gives CDR1 SGHTA, CDR2 FQGNSA. This CDR3 spans 15 amino acids. The DNA of the CDR3 is TGTGCCAGCAGCGCGACAGGCGGGGGTAACTATGGCTACACCTTC. This codes for CASSATGGGNYGYTF.

The rearrangement uses TRBV5-1 and TRBJ1-5, with TRBD1 matching over 8 bases. Per the germline V gene, CDR1 is SGHRS and CDR2 is YFSETQ. V was clipped by 4 bases and J by 0 bases; unmatched bases: 3. CDR3 length equals 15 residues. CDR3 amino acids: CASSPGTGSNQPQHF. DNA for the CDR3: TGCGCCAGCAGCCCCGGGACAGGTAGCAATCAGCCCCAGCATTTT.

The V and J genes are TRBV5-4 and TRBJ1-4; D possibly corresponds to TRBD1 (6 bases). There are 15 residues in the CDR3. The V gene lost 0 bases and the J gene lost 7 bases, with 13 bases spanning the gap. Germline CDR1 SGHNT, CDR2 YYREEE (reference sequence). The CDR3 bases are TGTGCCAGCAGCTTGGGTACAGGGACGGCTGAAAAACTGTTTTTT. It encodes CASSLGTGTAEKLFF.

This chain connects TRBV6-5 to TRBJ1-4, with D maybe TRBD1 (5 bases). With 6 bases removed from V and 3 bases from J, the gap between germline ends came to 14 bases. This CDR3 is 15 amino acids long. The V gene's germline CDR1 is MNHEY and CDR2 SVGAGI. The CDR3: CASSDPGLPNEKLFF. The CDR3, as DNA: TGTGCCAGCAGCGATCCAGGGTTGCCTAATGAAAAACTGTTTTTT.

The chain is built from TRBV20-1 and TRBJ2-5; D is possibly TRBD2 (5 bases). Per the germline V gene, CDR1 is DFQATT and CDR2 is SNEGSKA (reference sequence). V was clipped by 8 bases and J by 2 bases, with 9 bases between them. The CDR3 covers 11 residues. CDR3 sequence: CSITGQETQYF. CDR3 coding DNA: TGCAGTATTACGGGGCAAGAGACCCAGTACTTC.

The chain couples TRBV3-1 (or the pseudogene TRBV3-2) to TRBJ2-7; TRBD2 agrees at 7 bases. This CDR3 has 16 residues. Germline V lookup: CDR1 LGHDT, CDR2 YNNKEL (reference sequence). V trimming: 1 base; J trimming: 0 bases; junction bases outside the gene matches: 6. The CDR3 sequence: CASSQVRSGNSYEQYF. CDR3 DNA sequence: TGTGCCAGCAGCCAAGTACGGAGCGGGAACTCCTACGAGCAGTACTTC.

This chain joins TRBV27 and TRBJ1-2, with TRBD1 as a possible D gene (5 bases). CDR3 length: 13 amino acids. CDR1 is MNHEY and CDR2 is SMNVEV in the germline V gene (reference sequence). Trimming cost V 6 bases and J 8 bases, with 16 bases left between them. The CDR3 sequence is CASSEQGSAGYTF. DNA for the CDR3: TGTGCCAGCAGCGAGCAGGGATCAGCCGGCTACACCTTC.

The J gene is TRBJ1-2, the V gene TRBV21-1. TRBV21-1 is noted as a pseudogene. CDR3 length: 16 residues. DNA of the CDR3: TGTGCCAGCAGCAAAGAGGACCGGGACTTCACCTATGGCTACACCTTC. Encoded protein: CASSKEDRDFTYGYTF.

CDR3 nucleotide sequence: TGTGCCAGCAGCCGCCCGGGTGAGCAGTTCTTC. This sequence encodes CASSRPGEQFF. The V gene is TRBV6-5, the J gene TRBJ2-1, with D unclear. CDR3 length: 11 amino acids. V gave up 6 bases and J gave up 9 bases, with 9 bases separating them. The germline V gene encodes CDR1 MNHEY and CDR2 SVGAGI.

The rearrangement joins TRBV6-2 or TRBV6-3 to TRBJ2-5, with 11 bases fitting TRBD1. From germline, CDR1 is MNHEY and CDR2 SVGEGT. This CDR3 is 16 amino acids long. Unmatched junction bases numbered 8, after V lost 6 bases and J lost 2 bases. CDR3 sequence (DNA): TGTGCCAGCAGCCCTGGGACAGGGGGTTTTCAAGAGACCCAGTACTTC. Its protein product is CASSPGTGGFQETQYF.